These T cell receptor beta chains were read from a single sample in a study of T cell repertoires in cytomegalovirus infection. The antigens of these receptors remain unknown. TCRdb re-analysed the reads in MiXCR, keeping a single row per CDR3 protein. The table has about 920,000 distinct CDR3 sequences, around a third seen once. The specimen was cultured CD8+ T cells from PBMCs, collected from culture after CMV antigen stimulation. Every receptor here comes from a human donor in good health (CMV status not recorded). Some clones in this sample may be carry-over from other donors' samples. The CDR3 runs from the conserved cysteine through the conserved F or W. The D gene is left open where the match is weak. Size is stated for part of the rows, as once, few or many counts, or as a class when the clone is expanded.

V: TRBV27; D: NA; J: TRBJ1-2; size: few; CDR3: CASSLSGSPLYGYTF; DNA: TGTGCCAGCAGTCTATCCGGGAGTCCTCTCTATGGCTACACCTTC
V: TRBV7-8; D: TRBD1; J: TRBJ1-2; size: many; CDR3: CASSTRQGVWGYTF; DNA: TGTGCCAGCAGCACCAGACAGGGGGTGTGGGGCTACACCTTC
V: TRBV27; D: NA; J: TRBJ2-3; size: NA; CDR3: CASSFPPPDTQYF; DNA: TGTGCCAGCAGTTTCCCCCCACCAGATACGCAGTATTTT
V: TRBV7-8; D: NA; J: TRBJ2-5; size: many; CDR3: CASSFGGGTQETQYF; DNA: TGTGCCAGCAGCTTCGGCGGGGGCACCCAAGAGACCCAGTACTTC
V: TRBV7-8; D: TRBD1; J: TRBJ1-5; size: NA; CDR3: CASSMGLTGWLNQPQHF; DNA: TGTGCCAGCAGTATGGGCCTGACAGGGTGGTTGAATCAGCCCCAGCATTTT
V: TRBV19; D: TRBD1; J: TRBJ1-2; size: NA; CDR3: CASSIEGQGAYGYTF; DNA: TGTGCCAGTAGTATAGAAGGCCAGGGGGCGTATGGCTACACCTTC
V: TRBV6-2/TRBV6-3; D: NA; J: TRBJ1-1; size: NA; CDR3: CASSYGRYGTEAFF; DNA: TGTGCCAGCAGTTACGGGAGGTACGGCACTGAAGCTTTCTTT
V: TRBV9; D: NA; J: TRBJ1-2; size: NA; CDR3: CASSVLSAPNYGYTF; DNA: TGTGCCAGCAGCGTATTGTCAGCTCCTAACTATGGCTACACCTTC
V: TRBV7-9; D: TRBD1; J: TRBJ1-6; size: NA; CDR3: CASSPGTGYEGLNSPLHF; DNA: TGTGCCAGCAGCCCCGGGACAGGGTACGAGGGGCTCAATTCACCCCTCCACTTT
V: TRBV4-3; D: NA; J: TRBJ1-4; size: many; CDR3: CASSQGDRRANEKLFF; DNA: TGCGCCAGCAGCCAAGGCGACCGCCGAGCTAATGAAAAACTGTTTTTT
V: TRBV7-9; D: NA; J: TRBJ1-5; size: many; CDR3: CASSRGAGNQPQHF; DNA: TGTGCCAGCAGTAGAGGGGCAGGCAATCAGCCCCAGCATTTT
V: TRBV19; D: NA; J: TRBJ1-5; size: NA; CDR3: CASRGENQPQHF; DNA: TGTGCCAGCCGCGGAGAAAATCAGCCCCAGCATTTT
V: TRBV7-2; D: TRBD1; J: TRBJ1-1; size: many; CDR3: CASSPRDRGYGTEAFF; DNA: TGTGCCAGCAGCCCAAGGGACAGGGGGTACGGGACTGAAGCTTTCTTT
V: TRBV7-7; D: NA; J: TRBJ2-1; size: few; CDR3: CASSLATAGEQFF; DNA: TGTGCTAGCAGCTTAGCGACGGCGGGTGAGCAGTTCTTC
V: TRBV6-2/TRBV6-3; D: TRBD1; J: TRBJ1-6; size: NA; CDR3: CASSYTGESPLHF; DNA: TGTGCCAGCAGTTATACAGGGGAATCACCCCTCCACTTT
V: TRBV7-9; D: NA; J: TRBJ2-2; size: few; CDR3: CASSLPPWLQPSAGELFF; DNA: TGTGCCAGCAGCTTACCCCCTTGGCTGCAACCTAGCGCCGGGGAGCTGTTTTTT
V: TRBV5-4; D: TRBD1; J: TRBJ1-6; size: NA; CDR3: CASSLGRTGDYNSPLHF; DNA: TGTGCCAGCAGCTTGGGGCGGACAGGTGACTATAATTCACCCCTCCACTTT
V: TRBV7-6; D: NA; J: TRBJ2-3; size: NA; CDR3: CASSSPLVVGISSTDTQYF; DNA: TGTGCCAGCAGCTCCCCGTTGGTTGTAGGGATATCAAGCACAGATACGCAGTATTTT
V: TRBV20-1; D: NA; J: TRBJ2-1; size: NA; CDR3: CSAGDFSSYNEQFF; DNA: TGCAGTGCTGGGGACTTTAGCTCCTACAATGAGCAGTTCTTC
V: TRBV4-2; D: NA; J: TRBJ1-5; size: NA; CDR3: CASSQVLGGKDQPQHF; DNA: TGTGCCAGCAGCCAAGTCCTTGGGGGGAAGGATCAGCCCCAGCATTTT
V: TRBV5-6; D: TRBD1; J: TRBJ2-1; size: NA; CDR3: CASSLGGQGPGEQFF; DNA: TGTGCCAGCAGCTTGGGGGGACAGGGACCCGGTGAGCAGTTCTTC
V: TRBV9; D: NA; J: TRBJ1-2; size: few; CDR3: CASSPRQADYGYTF; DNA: TGTGCCAGCAGCCCTCGACAGGCCGACTATGGCTACACTTTC
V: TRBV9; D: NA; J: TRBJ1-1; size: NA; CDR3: CASSPILRRGDTEAFF; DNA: TGTGCCAGCAGCCCCATCTTGCGTCGGGGGGACACTGAAGCTTTCTTT
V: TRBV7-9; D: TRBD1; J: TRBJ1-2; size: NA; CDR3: CASSFPHRGGYGYTF; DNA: TGTGCCAGCAGCTTTCCCCACAGGGGAGGATATGGCTACACCTTC
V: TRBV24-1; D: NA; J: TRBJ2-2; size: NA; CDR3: CATSDWSKESPGELFF; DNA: TGTGCCACCAGTGATTGGTCTAAGGAATCCCCCGGGGAGCTGTTTTTT
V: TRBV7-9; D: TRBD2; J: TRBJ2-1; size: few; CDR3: CASSPSGGVPINEQFF; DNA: TGTGCCAGCAGCCCAAGCGGGGGGGTCCCCATAAATGAGCAGTTCTTC
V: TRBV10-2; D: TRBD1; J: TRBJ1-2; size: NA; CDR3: CASSESKGGSGYTF; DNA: TGCGCCAGCAGTGAGTCGAAAGGGGGCTCTGGCTACACCTTC
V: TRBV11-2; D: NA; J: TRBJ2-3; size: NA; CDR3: CASSLGDRTTDTQYF; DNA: TGTGCCAGCAGCTTAGGAGACAGGACCACAGATACGCAGTATTTT
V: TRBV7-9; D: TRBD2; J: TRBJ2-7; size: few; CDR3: CASSSGGALVYEQYF; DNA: TGTGCCAGCAGCTCCGGGGGGGCCCTTGTCTACGAGCAGTACTTC
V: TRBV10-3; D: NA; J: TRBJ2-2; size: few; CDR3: CAITGMTGELFF; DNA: TGTGCCATCACAGGGATGACCGGGGAGCTGTTTTTT
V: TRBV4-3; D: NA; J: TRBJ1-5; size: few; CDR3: CASSRDWAGDQPQHF; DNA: TGCGCCAGCAGCCGGGATTGGGCAGGGGATCAGCCCCAGCATTTT
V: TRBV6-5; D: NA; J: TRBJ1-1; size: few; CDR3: CASTLGTVNTEAFF; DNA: TGTGCCAGCACCCTTGGGACGGTGAACACTGAAGCTTTCTTT
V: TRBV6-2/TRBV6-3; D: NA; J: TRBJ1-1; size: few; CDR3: CASSYHPEEAFF; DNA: TGTGCCAGCAGTTATCATCCGGAAGAAGCTTTCTTT
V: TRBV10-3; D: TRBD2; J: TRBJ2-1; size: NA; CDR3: CAISEWDASGTSNEQFF; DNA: TGTGCCATCAGTGAGTGGGACGCTAGCGGCACTAGCAATGAGCAGTTCTTC
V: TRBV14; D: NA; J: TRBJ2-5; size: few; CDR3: CASSQIRVAETQYF; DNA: TGTGCCAGCAGCCAAATAAGGGTGGCGGAGACCCAGTACTTC
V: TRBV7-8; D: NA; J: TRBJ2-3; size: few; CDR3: CASSLDIRGTDTQYF; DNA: TGTGCCAGCAGCTTAGACATACGGGGCACAGATACGCAGTATTTT
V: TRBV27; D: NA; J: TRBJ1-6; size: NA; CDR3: CASSLGSSLNSPLHF; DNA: TGTGCCAGCAGTCTTGGATCGAGTTTGAATTCACCCCTCCACTTT
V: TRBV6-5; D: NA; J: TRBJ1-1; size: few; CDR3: CASSYDRRVTEAFF; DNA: TGTGCCAGCAGTTACGATCGCAGGGTCACTGAAGCTTTCTTT
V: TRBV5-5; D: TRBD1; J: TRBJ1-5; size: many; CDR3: CASSLDRDNQPQHF; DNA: TGTGCCAGCAGCCTCGACAGGGACAATCAGCCCCAGCATTTT
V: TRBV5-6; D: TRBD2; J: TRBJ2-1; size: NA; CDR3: CASSLEVRGSRDEQFF; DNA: TGTGCCAGCAGCTTGGAAGTGCGGGGGAGCCGGGATGAGCAGTTCTTC
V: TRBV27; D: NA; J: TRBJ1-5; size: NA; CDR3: CASRTRDVNQPQHF; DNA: TGTGCCAGCAGGACACGGGACGTCAATCAGCCCCAGCATTTT
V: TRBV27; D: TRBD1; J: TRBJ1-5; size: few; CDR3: CASSHGDRALLHQPQHF; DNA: TGTGCCAGCAGTCACGGAGACAGGGCGTTACTTCATCAGCCCCAGCATTTT
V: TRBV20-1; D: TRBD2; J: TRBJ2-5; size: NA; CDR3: CSARDEGLAGPSKETQYF; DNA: TGCAGTGCTAGAGATGAGGGACTAGCGGGGCCCTCCAAAGAGACCCAGTACTTC
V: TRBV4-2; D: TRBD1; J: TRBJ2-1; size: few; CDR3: CASSQENRGIGNEQFF; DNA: TGTGCCAGCAGCCAAGAGAACAGGGGTATAGGGAATGAGCAGTTCTTC
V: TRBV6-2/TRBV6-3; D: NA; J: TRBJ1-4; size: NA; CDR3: CATYGSDSGRATINEKLFF; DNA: TGTGCCACCTATGGCTCCGATAGCGGACGGGCGACGATTAATGAAAAACTGTTTTTT
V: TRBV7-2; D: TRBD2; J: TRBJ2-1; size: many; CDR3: CASSRGASGGYNEQFF; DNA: TGTGCCAGCAGCCGCGGGGCTAGCGGGGGGTACAATGAGCAGTTCTTC
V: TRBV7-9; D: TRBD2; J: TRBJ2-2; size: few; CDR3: CASSLTSGGSNTGELFF; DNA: TGTGCCAGCAGCCTAACTAGCGGGGGGTCGAACACCGGGGAGCTGTTTTTT
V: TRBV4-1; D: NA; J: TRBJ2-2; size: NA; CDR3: CASSQAGPITEELFF; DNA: TGCGCCAGCAGCCAGGCCGGGCCGATCACCGAAGAGCTGTTTTTT
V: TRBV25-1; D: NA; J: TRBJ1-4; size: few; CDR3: CASSPLATNEKLFF; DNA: TGTGCCAGCAGTCCCCTTGCAACTAATGAAAAACTGTTTTTT
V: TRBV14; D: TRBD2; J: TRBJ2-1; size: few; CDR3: CASSQWGTSANNEQFF; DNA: TGTGCCAGCAGCCAATGGGGCACTAGCGCTAACAATGAGCAGTTCTTC
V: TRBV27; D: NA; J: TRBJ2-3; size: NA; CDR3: CASSLLGPTGVASTDTQYF; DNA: TGTGCCAGCAGTTTATTAGGGCCAACCGGGGTAGCTAGCACAGATACGCAGTATTTT
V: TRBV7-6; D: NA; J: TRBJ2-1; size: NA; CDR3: CASSLAGAGVGNEQFF; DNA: TGTGCCAGCAGCTTAGCGGGGGCGGGAGTCGGCAATGAGCAGTTCTTC
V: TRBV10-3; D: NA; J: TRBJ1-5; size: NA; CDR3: CAISESTQPQHF; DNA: TGTGCCATCAGTGAGTCGACCCAGCCCCAGCATTTT
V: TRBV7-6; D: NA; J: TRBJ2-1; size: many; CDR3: CASSLADRVPPATYNEQFF; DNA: TGTGCCAGCAGCTTAGCGGACCGTGTGCCCCCGGCCACTTACAATGAGCAGTTCTTC
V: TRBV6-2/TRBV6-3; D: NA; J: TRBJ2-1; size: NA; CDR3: CASSYGQGFFSEQFF; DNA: TGTGCCAGCAGTTACGGCCAGGGGTTTTTTAGTGAGCAGTTCTTC